These 2 T cell receptor beta chains were sequenced from one sample in a study of blood T cell repertoires in COVID-19. Data came from immunoSEQ multiplex PCR; TCRdb stores just in-frame clones and leaves some out. Of around 310,000 clones listed, around 89% were seen once; the top ten hold roughly 4.1%. The sequencing input was peripheral blood. The receptors derive from a woman between 50 and 59 years old with active or convalescent COVID-19.

The V and J genes are TRBV28 and TRBJ1-2, with 8 positions matching TRBD1. The CDR3 runs 15 residues. Trimming cost V 4 bases and J 3 bases; bases outside gene matches: 7. Germline loops: CDR1 MDHEN, CDR2 SYDVKM. This CDR3 reads CASSSAGGEDYGYTF. The CDR3 nucleotides are TGTGCCAGCAGTTCCGCAGGGGGCGAGGACTATGGCTACACCTTC.

Turning to this clone: The identical CDR3 is also encoded by other nucleotide sequences in the sample. The chain employs TRBV11-3 and TRBJ2-7; D is possibly TRBD2 (5 bases). Germline CDR1 reads SGHNT; CDR2 reads YENEEA. This CDR3 comprises 14 residues. Trimming shortened V by 4 bases and J by 1 base, and 11 bases separated the two germline ends. CDR3 loop: CASSSRDSSYEQYF. In nucleotides, the CDR3 is TGTGCCAGCAGCTCACGGGATTCGTCCTACGAGCAGTACTTC.